The 27 T cell receptor beta chains presented below share a single source sample, sequenced in a study of blood T cell repertoires in COVID-19. This table comes from immunoSEQ multiplex PCR, and its TCRdb copy is limited to in-frame clones, with some not included. The data contain a few hundred thousand clones, more than 80% of them seen just once; the ten biggest clones take up over 1%. The sample comprised PBMCs or T cells enriched from blood (not recorded which). The receptors come from a man aged 30 to 39 who had recovered from COVID-19.

This clone was seen a few times. The V gene is TRBV11-2, the J gene TRBJ2-3, with D perhaps TRBD2 (5 bases). The germline V gene encodes CDR1 SGHAT and CDR2 FQNNGV. The CDR3 has 17 amino acids. V was trimmed by 1 base and J by 3 bases, leaving 17 bases between them. This CDR3 is CASSLARVSPGTDTQYF. The DNA for the CDR3 is TGTGCCAGCAGCTTAGCGAGGGTTAGCCCCGGGACAGATACGCAGTATTTT.

This clone was detected once. This chain links TRBV6-5 with TRBJ2-7; D possibly corresponds to TRBD1 (9 bases). Germline assignment: CDR1 MNHEY and CDR2 SVGAGI. This CDR3 is 15 amino acids long. Deletions cut 6 bases from V and 8 bases from J, with 23 bases between. The CDR3 loop is CASSRQGGLGEQQYF. CDR3 bases: TGTGCCAGCAGCCGACAGGGGGGACTAGGCGAGCAGCAGTACTTC.

This clone has only one observation. The J gene is TRBJ2-7, the V gene TRBV7-9; D is perhaps TRBD2 (6 bases). The CDR3 extends over 15 amino acids. From germline, CDR1 is SEHNR and CDR2 FQNEAQ (reference sequence). Trimming cost V 1 base and J 4 bases, with 14 bases left between them. The CDR3 DNA is TGTGCCAGCAGCTTAGAAGGAGGGGCGTCATACGAGCAGTACTTC. This codes for CASSLEGGASYEQYF. Supplemented by reference TRBV7-9 and TRBJ2-7, the full variable domain reads DTGVSQNPRHKITKRGQNVTFRCDPISEHNRLYWYRQTLGQGPEFLTYFQNEAQLEKSRLLSDRFSAERPKGSFSTLEIQRTEQGDSAMYLCASSLEGGASYEQYFGPGTRLTVT.

The chain combines TRBV24-1 with TRBJ2-5; 14 bases line up with TRBD2. CDR1 is KGHDR, CDR2 SFDVKD, per germline. The CDR3 sequence is 16 residues long. V shed 6 bases, J shed 4 bases, and the junction held 6 bases outside the gene matches. CDR3 DNA: TGTGCCACCAGTTTAGGTGGACTAGCGGGGGGAGAGACCCAGTACTTC. Its protein product is CATSLGGLAGGETQYF.

The chain carries TRBV3-1 (or the pseudogene TRBV3-2) and TRBJ2-7; 9 nucleotides match TRBD2. The germline V gene encodes CDR1 LGHDT and CDR2 YNNKEL (reference sequence). The V and J ends lost 4 bases and 4 bases, in that order; junction bases with no gene match: 17. The length of the CDR3 is 18 residues. The CDR3 reads CASSLHQLAGGPSYEQYF. CDR3 coding DNA: TGTGCCAGCAGCCTCCATCAGCTCGCGGGAGGGCCCTCGTACGAGCAGTACTTC.

The rearrangement uses TRBV27 and TRBJ1-2; D ambiguous. The CDR3 contains 15 residues. Germline V CDR1 and CDR2: MNHEY, SMNVEV (reference sequence). The V end was cut by 4 bases, the J end by 6 bases, with 18 bases between. The CDR3 DNA sequence: TGTGCCAGCAGTTGGTCCGTGACACCTCTCGATGGCTACACCTTC. This encodes CASSWSVTPLDGYTF.

The V call is TRBV9, the J call TRBJ2-7; tentatively, D is TRBD2 (6 bases). V was shortened by 4 bases and J by 6 bases, with 17 bases between the two germline ends. CDR1 and CDR2 (germline): SGDLS, YYNGEE. The CDR3 loop spans 14 amino acids. DNA for the CDR3: TGTGCCAGCAGCCCCCGACCGGGGGATGGCGAGCAGTACTTC. Its translation is CASSPRPGDGEQYF.

This clone was seen just once. This rearrangement joins TRBV7-2 to TRBJ2-5; 10 nucleotides align to TRBD2. V gave up 5 bases and J gave up 6 bases; unmatched junction bases: 12. The CDR3 sequence is 16 residues long. The germline CDR1 and CDR2 sequences are SGHTA and FQGNSA. In DNA, the CDR3 is TGTGCCAGCAGCAACCGAGCGGGGGGGCCGTTAAAGACCCAGTACTTC. Residues: CASSNRAGGPLKTQYF.

The CDR3 loop is CASSSNSGNTGELFF. The CDR3 region has the DNA TGTGCCAGCAGCTCTAATAGCGGGAACACCGGGGAGCTGTTTTTT. The chain recombines TRBV5-5 with TRBJ2-2; tentatively, D is TRBD2 (6 bases). Germline-derived CDR1 and CDR2 are SGHKS and YYEKEE (reference sequence). V lost 3 bases and J 1 base, leaving 10 bases between the germline ends. The CDR3 loop spans 15 amino acids.

V gene TRBV2 combines with J gene TRBJ2-1; 10 nucleotides line up with TRBD2. The CDR3 is 14 amino acids. V lost 6 bases, J lost 7 bases, and 6 bases stayed unmatched. Looked up from germline, CDR1 is SNHLY and CDR2 is FYNNEI. CDR3 bases: TGTGCCAGCAGGGGGACTAGCGCTGGGAATGAGCAGTTCTTC. Encoded protein: CASRGTSAGNEQFF.

This chain uses TRBV3-1 (or the pseudogene TRBV3-2) with TRBJ2-7; 11 nucleotides match TRBD1. This CDR3 spans 18 amino acids. V lost 4 bases and J lost 3; bases outside the gene matches: 14. Germline CDR1 reads LGHDT; CDR2 reads YNNKEL (reference sequence). The CDR3 here is CASSLFSPWGTGGYEQYF. In DNA, the CDR3 is TGTGCCAGCAGCCTGTTTTCCCCGTGGGGGACAGGGGGCTACGAGCAGTACTTC.

The chain has TRBV6-2 or TRBV6-3 and TRBJ2-7, with TRBD2 as a possible D gene (6 bases). The CDR3 runs 15 residues. Per germline, CDR1 MNHEY and CDR2 SVGEGT. The V end lost 6 bases, the J end lost 6 bases, and 21 bases lay between the germline ends. DNA for the CDR3: TGTGCCAGCAGCCACGCGGGGACCGCGAGAGGCGAGCAGTACTTC. Translated, it gives CASSHAGTARGEQYF.

The rearrangement links TRBV4-3 to TRBJ2-4; TRBD1 aligns across 9 bases. Germline loops: CDR1 LGHNA, CDR2 YSLEER. V lost 5 bases and J lost 4; bases outside the gene matches: 6. There are 15 residues in the CDR3. Written as DNA, the CDR3 is TGCGCCAGCAGCGCGGACAGGGGAAGTAAAAACATTCAGTACTTC. Translating gives CASSADRGSKNIQYF.

The chain couples TRBV6-6 to TRBJ1-6; 8 positions agree with TRBD1. The CDR3 sequence is 17 residues long. From germline, CDR1 is MNHNY and CDR2 SVGAGI (reference sequence). Losses at the gene ends were 5 bases for V and 0 bases for J; bases not matched to a gene: 6. CDR3 DNA sequence: TGTGCCAGCAGTCGGACAGGGCCGAGCTCCTATAATTCACCCCTCCACTTT. Its protein is CASSRTGPSSYNSPLHF.

This clone was detected only once. This rearrangement joins TRBV11-2 to TRBJ2-6; 9 bases line up with TRBD2. Germline CDR1 and CDR2: SGHAT and FQNNGV. With V trimmed by 2 bases and J by 0 bases, 8 bases remained unmatched. This CDR3 is 19 amino acids long. The CDR3 nucleotides are TGTGCCAGCAGCTTAAGTTTCGCTAGCGGGGCCTCTGGGGCCAACGTCCTGACTTTC. As protein: CASSLSFASGASGANVLTF.

The V call is TRBV19, the J call TRBJ1-2; D unresolved. V was clipped by 7 bases and J by 4 bases, with 19 bases between them. CDR3 length: 15 amino acids. Germline V gene sequence: CDR1 LNHDA, CDR2 SQIVND (reference sequence). CDR3 bases: TGTGCCAGTACCTTCCCCGATGTCGACACCTATGGCTACACCTTC. It specifies CASTFPDVDTYGYTF.

The chain combines TRBV9 with TRBJ1-6, with D possibly matching TRBD1 (5 bases). Germline V gene sequence: CDR1 SGDLS, CDR2 YYNGEE. This CDR3 contains 14 residues. The germline V and J ends were trimmed by 4 bases and 8 bases, with 13 bases remaining between them. CDR3 amino acids: CASSSRTRDSPLHF. As DNA, the CDR3 is TGTGCCAGCAGCTCGCGGACCAGGGATTCACCCCTCCACTTT.

This clone was detected once. The J gene is TRBJ2-2, the V gene TRBV9; D unclear. Germline values: CDR1 SGDLS, CDR2 YYNGEE. Trimming shortened V by 1 base and J by 3 bases, and 10 bases separated the two germline ends. The CDR3 is made up of 15 amino acids. CDR3 nucleotide sequence: TGTGCCAGCAGCGTACGCCCAGGTCACACCGGGGAGCTGTTTTTT. It translates to CASSVRPGHTGELFF. The full variable domain, in which reference TRBV9 and TRBJ2-2 provide the parts outside the CDR3, is DSGVTQTPKHLITATGQRVTLRCSPRSGDLSVYWYQQSLDQGLQFLIQYYNGEERAKGNILERFSAQQFPDLHSELNLSSLELGDSALYFCASSVRPGHTGELFFGEGSRLTVL.

J is TRBJ1-2 and V is TRBV14; weak D call: TRBD1 (5 bases). The V gene lost 4 bases and the J gene lost 0 bases, with 18 bases spanning the gap. The germline V gene has CDR1 SGHDN and CDR2 FVKESK. This CDR3 spans 17 amino acids. CDR3 sequence reads: CASSPIRTGYANYGYTF. The CDR3 nucleotides are TGTGCCAGCAGCCCTATCCGTACAGGCTACGCTAACTATGGCTACACCTTC.

CDR3 sequence (DNA): TGTGCCTGGTCTGGGGACAGCGATCAGCCCCAGCATTTT. This gives the protein CAWSGDSDQPQHF. This rearrangement joins TRBV30 to TRBJ1-5; 7 bases agree with TRBD1. CDR3 length: 13 residues. Germline lookup yields CDR1 GTSNPN and CDR2 SVGIG (reference sequence). Losses at the gene ends were 5 bases for V and 5 bases for J; bases not matched to a gene: 6.

The chain has TRBV5-8 and TRBJ2-3; 9 bases are a match to TRBD1. The CDR3 is 13 amino acids. The junction had 1 base not matched to a gene; V was cut back by 3 bases and J by 5 bases. Per the germline V gene, CDR1 is SGHTS and CDR2 is YDEGEE. The CDR3 region has the DNA TGTGCCAGCAGCTGGGACAGGGAAGATACGCAGTATTTT. Encoded protein: CASSWDREDTQYF.

The chain employs TRBV7-2 and TRBJ2-7; tentatively, D is TRBD2 (5 bases). The germline V gene has CDR1 SGHTA and CDR2 FQGNSA. V lost 5 bases and J 4 bases, leaving 15 bases between the germline ends. This CDR3 has 14 residues. CDR3 protein: CASSPSKKQYEQYF. For the CDR3, the DNA is TGTGCCAGCAGCCCTAGCAAGAAGCAGTACGAGCAGTACTTC.

The rearrangement joins TRBV13 to TRBJ2-1; TRBD2 might be the D (6 bases). CDR3 length: 12 residues. Germline CDR1 is PRHDT and CDR2 is FYEKMQ (reference sequence). The V and J ends lost 6 bases and 9 bases respectively, with 12 bases between them. The CDR3 reads CASRGSGPEQFF. The CDR3 DNA reads TGTGCCAGCAGGGGCAGCGGGCCTGAGCAGTTCTTC.

This chain uses TRBV2 with TRBJ1-2; 8 positions match TRBD1. The germline V gene has CDR1 SNHLY and CDR2 FYNNEI. The length of the CDR3 is 14 residues. The V gene end was trimmed by 8 bases and the J gene end by 2 bases; junction bases not matched to a gene: 7. The CDR3 coding sequence is TGTGCCAGCTCCCGGCAGGGGGCGAACTATGGCTACACCTTC. Its protein is CASSRQGANYGYTF.

This chain joins TRBV5-8 and TRBJ2-7; TRBD2 is a possible D gene (5 bases). The germline CDR1 and CDR2 sequences are SGHTS and YDEGEE. This CDR3 has 13 amino acids. The V end lost 2 bases, the J end lost 3 bases, and 9 bases lay between the germline ends. In DNA, the CDR3 is TGTGCCAGCAGCTTAGGACGGGACTACGAGCAGTACTTC. It specifies CASSLGRDYEQYF.

The chain uses TRBV6-1 and TRBJ1-4; D is unclear. The CDR3 is 12 residues long. V was trimmed by 2 bases and J by 7 bases, leaving 5 bases between them. Germline assignment: CDR1 MNHNS and CDR2 SASEGT. DNA for the CDR3: TGTGCCAGCAGTGAACGGGGTGAAAAACTGTTTTTT. Protein product: CASSERGEKLFF.

V gene TRBV10-3 combines with J gene TRBJ2-7; TRBD1 is a possible D gene (6 bases). The V end lost 4 bases, the J end lost 3 bases, and 10 bases lay between the germline ends. In germline, CDR1 is ENHRY, CDR2 SYGVKD. CDR3 length: 13 residues. The CDR3 reads CAISAGRGYEQYF. CDR3 DNA: TGTGCCATCAGTGCCGGCAGGGGCTACGAGCAGTACTTC.